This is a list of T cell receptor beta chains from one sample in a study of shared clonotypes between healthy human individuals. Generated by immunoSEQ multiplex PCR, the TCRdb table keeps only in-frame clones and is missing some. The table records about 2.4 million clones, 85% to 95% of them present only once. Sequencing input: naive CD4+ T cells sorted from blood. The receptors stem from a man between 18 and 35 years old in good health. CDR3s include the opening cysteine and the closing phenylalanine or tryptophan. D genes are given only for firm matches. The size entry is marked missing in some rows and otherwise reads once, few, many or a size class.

DNA: TGCGCCAGCAGCCGAGCGATGGGACTAGCGGGGATAACCTACGAGCAGTACTTC
CDR3: CASSRAMGLAGITYEQYF
J: TRBJ2-7
size: NA
V: TRBV4-3
D: TRBD2
length: 18

DNA: TGTGCCAGCAGTGGTTCAGGGGGCACTGAAGCTTTCTTT
CDR3: CASSGSGGTEAFF
J: TRBJ1-1
size: NA
V: TRBV25-1
D: TRBD1
length: 13

DNA: TGTGCCAGCGGCCCTTCGACAGGGTTAACCGGGGAGCTGTTTTTT
CDR3: CASGPSTGLTGELFF
J: TRBJ2-2
size: NA
V: TRBV7-2
D: TRBD1
length: 15

DNA: TGCGCCAGCAGCTCGGGACAGGGGGCCGAGACCCAGTACTTC
CDR3: CASSSGQGAETQYF
J: TRBJ2-5
size: NA
V: TRBV5-1
D: TRBD1
length: 14

DNA: TGTGCCATCAGTGATAGGGTGGGCAATCAGCCCCAGCATTTT
CDR3: CAISDRVGNQPQHF
J: TRBJ1-5
size: NA
V: TRBV10-3
D: NA
length: 14

DNA: TGTGCCAGCAGCTCGACAGGGGGGATCTCTGGGGCCAACGTCCTGACTTTC
CDR3: CASSSTGGISGANVLTF
J: TRBJ2-6
size: NA
V: TRBV11-2
D: TRBD1
length: 17

DNA: TGCGCCAGCAGTGAGTCGCCCGGAGGCACCCAGTACTTC
CDR3: CASSESPGGTQYF
J: TRBJ2-5
size: NA
V: TRBV10-2
D: NA
length: 13

DNA: TGTGCGGTGGGACAGGGAACAATGAACACTGAAGCTTTCTTT
CDR3: CAVGQGTMNTEAFF
J: TRBJ1-1
size: NA
V: TRBV19
D: TRBD1
length: 14

DNA: TGCGCCAGCAGCCAAGGGGTATCCTACAATGAGCAGTTCTTC
CDR3: CASSQGVSYNEQFF
J: TRBJ2-1
size: NA
V: TRBV5-1
D: NA
length: 14

DNA: TGTGCCAGCAGTTTCATTATCACTAGCGGGGGGAAGAGCTCCTACGAGCAGTACTTC
CDR3: CASSFIITSGGKSSYEQYF
J: TRBJ2-7
size: NA
V: TRBV28
D: TRBD2
length: 19

DNA: TGTGCCAGCAGCAGAGACAGGGGGTCTTACAATGAGCAGTTCTTC
CDR3: CASSRDRGSYNEQFF
J: TRBJ2-1
size: NA
V: TRBV7-2
D: TRBD1
length: 15

DNA: TGTGCCAGCAGCGGAGGACAGACCACCGGGGAGCTGTTTTTT
CDR3: CASSGGQTTGELFF
J: TRBJ2-2
size: NA
V: TRBV9
D: NA
length: 14

DNA: TGTGCCAGCAGCCAAGGCGGGGGTAATCAGCCCCAGCATTTT
CDR3: CASSQGGGNQPQHF
J: TRBJ1-5
size: NA
V: TRBV28
D: NA
length: 14

DNA: TGTGCCAGCAGCGAACAGGGGGCCTATCAGCCCCAGCATTTT
CDR3: CASSEQGAYQPQHF
J: TRBJ1-5
size: NA
V: TRBV27
D: TRBD1
length: 14

DNA: TGTGCCTGGAGTGCGGACAGGAACACTGAAGCTTTCTTT
CDR3: CAWSADRNTEAFF
J: TRBJ1-1
size: NA
V: TRBV30
D: NA
length: 13

DNA: TGCGCCAGCCGCTACAGGGGAGGTACCGGGGAGCTGTTTTTT
CDR3: CASRYRGGTGELFF
J: TRBJ2-2
size: NA
V: TRBV10-2
D: NA
length: 14

DNA: TGTGCAAGTCGCAACGGGACTAGCGGCTACCACGAGCAGTACTTC
CDR3: CASRNGTSGYHEQYF
J: TRBJ2-7
size: NA
V: TRBV12-2
D: NA
length: 15

DNA: TGTGCCAGCAGTTACGGGGACACGGACTACGAGCAGTACTTC
CDR3: CASSYGDTDYEQYF
J: TRBJ2-7
size: once
V: TRBV6-6
D: NA
length: 14

DNA: TGTGCTAGCAGCTTATTTGCGGGAGACCAAGAGACCCAGTACTTC
CDR3: CASSLFAGDQETQYF
J: TRBJ2-5
size: once
V: TRBV7-7
D: TRBD2
length: 15

DNA: TGTGCCAGCAGCGTAGGACCGGGGTCCTCTGGGGCCAACGTCCTGACTTTC
CDR3: CASSVGPGSSGANVLTF
J: TRBJ2-6
size: NA
V: TRBV9
D: NA
length: 17

DNA: TGTGCCAGCAGCTTATGGGGACTCCACACAGATACGCAGTATTTT
CDR3: CASSLWGLHTDTQYF
J: TRBJ2-3
size: NA
V: TRBV7-2
D: NA
length: 15

DNA: TGTGCCAGCAGCAACCGGGCTGGAGGTTCCTACAATGAGCAGTTCTTC
CDR3: CASSNRAGGSYNEQFF
J: TRBJ2-1
size: NA
V: TRBV9
D: NA
length: 16

DNA: TGTGCCAGCAGCCTGGTGCGGACACTCTCCTACGAGCAGTACTTC
CDR3: CASSLVRTLSYEQYF
J: TRBJ2-7
size: NA
V: TRBV28
D: NA
length: 15

DNA: TGTGCCAGCAGCTTAGGACAGGGGAGATACGAGCAGTACTTC
CDR3: CASSLGQGRYEQYF
J: TRBJ2-7
size: NA
V: TRBV7-2
D: TRBD1
length: 14

DNA: TGTGCCAGCAGCTACAACGGGGTTAGGGAAAAACTGTTTTTT
CDR3: CASSYNGVREKLFF
J: TRBJ1-4
size: NA
V: TRBV6-5
D: NA
length: 14

DNA: TGTGCCAGCAGCATACTCGGGGCCCGCTCCTACAATGAGCAGTTCTTC
CDR3: CASSILGARSYNEQFF
J: TRBJ2-1
size: NA
V: TRBV5-8
D: NA
length: 16

DNA: TGTGCCAGTAGTGAACAGGCTGGAAACACCATATATTTT
CDR3: CASSEQAGNTIYF
J: TRBJ1-3
size: once
V: TRBV19
D: NA
length: 13

DNA: TGTGCCAGCAGGGGCTGGCAGCGGAAGTTCTTC
CDR3: CASRGWQRKFF
J: TRBJ2-1
size: NA
V: TRBV2
D: NA
length: 11

DNA: TGTGCCAGCTCACCGGGACAGCCCTACGAGCAGTACTTC
CDR3: CASSPGQPYEQYF
J: TRBJ2-7
size: NA
V: TRBV18
D: TRBD1
length: 13

DNA: TGTGCCAGTAGTATAAGGGGGACTAGCGGAACAGATACGCAGTATTTT
CDR3: CASSIRGTSGTDTQYF
J: TRBJ2-3
size: NA
V: TRBV19
D: TRBD2
length: 16

DNA: TGCGCCAGCAGCCTACAAGGAAGCTCCTACGAGCAGTACTTC
CDR3: CASSLQGSSYEQYF
J: TRBJ2-7
size: NA
V: TRBV5-1
D: NA
length: 14

DNA: TGTGCCAGTAGTATACTTCGCACAGATACAGTAGCCAAAAACATTCAGTACTTC
CDR3: CASSILRTDTVAKNIQYF
J: TRBJ2-4
size: once
V: TRBV19
D: NA
length: 18

DNA: TGTGCCAGCAGCTTCCCTAGCGGGAGCACAGATACGCAGTATTTT
CDR3: CASSFPSGSTDTQYF
J: TRBJ2-3
size: NA
V: TRBV7-2
D: TRBD2
length: 15

DNA: TGTGCCAGTAGGTACAGGGAAGTGGGGCAAGTTCAGCCCCAGCATTTT
CDR3: CASRYREVGQVQPQHF
J: TRBJ1-5
size: NA
V: TRBV19
D: NA
length: 16

DNA: TGCGCCAGCAGCTCGCCGGGACAGGGCACAGATACGCAGTATTTT
CDR3: CASSSPGQGTDTQYF
J: TRBJ2-3
size: once
V: TRBV5-1
D: TRBD1
length: 15

DNA: TGTGCCAGCAGCTTAGGGACAGGGAACTATGGCTACACCTTC
CDR3: CASSLGTGNYGYTF
J: TRBJ1-2
size: few
V: TRBV7-2
D: TRBD1
length: 14

DNA: TGCGCCAGCAGCCCCCGTGTAGCGGGGGGAAACAATGAGCAGTTCTTC
CDR3: CASSPRVAGGNNEQFF
J: TRBJ2-1
size: NA
V: TRBV5-1
D: TRBD2
length: 16

DNA: TGTGCCTGGAGTGTAATGAGCGTTGGTGAGCAGTTCTTC
CDR3: CAWSVMSVGEQFF
J: TRBJ2-1
size: NA
V: TRBV30
D: NA
length: 13

DNA: TGCGCCAGCAGCCAAGATCTGGTCTCTCGGAACACTGAAGCTTTCTTT
CDR3: CASSQDLVSRNTEAFF
J: TRBJ1-1
size: few
V: TRBV4-1
D: NA
length: 16

DNA: TGTGCCAGCAGTGCTGGACAGCTCTCCTACGAGCAGTACTTC
CDR3: CASSAGQLSYEQYF
J: TRBJ2-7
size: once
V: TRBV6-1
D: NA
length: 14

DNA: TGCGCCAGCAGCCCAGGGACTAGCGGGCCTCGGGGGGCCCAGTACTTC
CDR3: CASSPGTSGPRGAQYF
J: TRBJ2-5
size: NA
V: TRBV4-1
D: TRBD2
length: 16

DNA: TGTGCCAGCAGTGGACAGGGTAGCGTGGACGAGCAGTACTTC
CDR3: CASSGQGSVDEQYF
J: TRBJ2-7
size: NA
V: TRBV6-1
D: TRBD1
length: 14

DNA: TGTGCCAGTAGTTTGGGGCAGGGTGGTTACGAGCAGTACTTC
CDR3: CASSLGQGGYEQYF
J: TRBJ2-7
size: NA
V: TRBV19
D: NA
length: 14

DNA: TGTGCCAGCAGCTTAACATTGGCCGAGCAGTACTTC
CDR3: CASSLTLAEQYF
J: TRBJ2-7
size: NA
V: TRBV7-9
D: NA
length: 12

DNA: TGCGCCAGCAGCCAAGAGGGACAGGGGCGGCCCCAGCATTTT
CDR3: CASSQEGQGRPQHF
J: TRBJ1-5
size: NA
V: TRBV4-1
D: TRBD1
length: 14

DNA: TGTGCCAGCAGCGGCCGGGACAGGAATGAAAAACTGTTTTTT
CDR3: CASSGRDRNEKLFF
J: TRBJ1-4
size: NA
V: TRBV7-9
D: TRBD1
length: 14

DNA: TGTGCCAGCAGCAGGGAGGGTAGAGGTGGCTACACCTTC
CDR3: CASSREGRGGYTF
J: TRBJ1-2
size: NA
V: TRBV9
D: NA
length: 13

DNA: TGTGCGACGTATAGTCCCGTCAATCAGCCCCAGCATTTT
CDR3: CATYSPVNQPQHF
J: TRBJ1-5
size: NA
V: TRBV6-9
D: NA
length: 13

DNA: TGTGCCAGCAGCCCTGCCTCGGGAAGAAGGGAGACCCAGTACTTC
CDR3: CASSPASGRRETQYF
J: TRBJ2-5
size: NA
V: TRBV7-3
D: NA
length: 15

DNA: TGTGCCAGCAGCCTATCGGGGGGGAACCGAGAGACCCAGTACTTC
CDR3: CASSLSGGNRETQYF
J: TRBJ2-5
size: NA
V: TRBV5-5
D: TRBD2
length: 15

DNA: TGTGCCAGCAGCGCCCGGTGGGGTCTTGACACTGAAGCTTTCTTT
CDR3: CASSARWGLDTEAFF
J: TRBJ1-1
size: NA
V: TRBV9
D: NA
length: 15

DNA: TGTGCCTGGAGTTTGGTCACAGCCAGAGAAGGTGGCTACACCTTC
CDR3: CAWSLVTAREGGYTF
J: TRBJ1-2
size: NA
V: TRBV30
D: NA
length: 15

DNA: TGTGCCAGCAGCAAAAGACAGGGGAGTTCCTACGAGCAGTACTTC
CDR3: CASSKRQGSSYEQYF
J: TRBJ2-7
size: NA
V: TRBV5-4
D: TRBD1
length: 15